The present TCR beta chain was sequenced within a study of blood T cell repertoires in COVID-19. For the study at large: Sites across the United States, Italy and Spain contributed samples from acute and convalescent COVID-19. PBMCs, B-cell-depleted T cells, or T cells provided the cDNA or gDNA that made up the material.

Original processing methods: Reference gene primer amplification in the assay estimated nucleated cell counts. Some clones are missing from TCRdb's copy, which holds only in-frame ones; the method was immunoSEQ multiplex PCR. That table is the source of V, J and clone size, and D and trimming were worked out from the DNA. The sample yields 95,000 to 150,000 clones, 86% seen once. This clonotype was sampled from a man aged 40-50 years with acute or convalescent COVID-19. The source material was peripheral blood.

This chain's CDR3 is CASSYGGYQPQHF. The CDR3, as DNA: TGTGCCAGCAGTTACGGAGGCTATCAGCCCCAGCATTTT. V gene TRBV6-5 combines with J gene TRBJ1-5; no definite D call. Germline V gives CDR1 MNHEY, CDR2 SVGAGI. The V end lost 2 bases, the J end lost 5 bases, and 7 bases lay between the germline ends. The CDR3 covers 13 residues.